The text below deals with one TCR beta chain. Its antigen is not known. V trimming: 1 base; J trimming: 7 bases; junction bases outside the gene matches: 12. This CDR3 is built from 17 residues. Per germline, CDR1 LGHDT and CDR2 YNNKEL (reference sequence). The record originates from a study of TIL therapy for anti-PD-1-resistant metastatic lung cancer. Study overall: Patients had a median age of nearly 55 years (range 38-75). Most patients had lung adenocarcinoma. Study findings and constraints: This highly selected cohort may not generalize to typical lung cancer patients.

Indicated time point: pre-treatment sample, taken before nivolumab and TIL therapy. Adults with stage 4 NSCLC were enrolled in a phase I trial. The immunoSEQ assay was v3. TCRdb keeps only in-frame clones here, not all; method: immunoSEQ multiplex PCR. The sample contains more than 55,000 clones, approximately 75% of which appear only once. The rearrangement links TRBV3-1 (or the pseudogene TRBV3-2) to TRBJ2-1, with 8 bases fitting TRBD2. This TCR was sampled from a person between 30 and 79 years old with non-small cell lung cancer. The sequencing used blood, collected at baseline. The CDR3 here is CASSQAGSRGGKNEQFF. For the CDR3, the DNA is TGTGCCAGCAGCCAAGCGGGAAGTCGCGGGGGGAAGAATGAGCAGTTCTTC.